The 15 T cell receptor beta chains reported below all come from one sample, sequenced in a study of cytomegalovirus exposure and HLA in healthy donors (dated by TCRdb to the late 2010s). Library preparation used the immunoSEQ multiplex PCR assay. A mixture of 60 forward primers for TCR Vbeta segments and 13 reverse primers for TCR Jbeta segments was used in the multiplex PCR. In its TCRdb copy, this immuneACCESS table keeps in-frame sequences only and misses some clones. Where compared with another copy, unresolved V genes explain less than half of these, and the others have no known cause. This sample has about 170,000 clones in its table, and 80% of those were observed once. About 4.4% of the sample comes from the top ten. The sample consisted of PBMCs. These receptors were taken from a woman between 45 and 60 years old in good health and CMV-seropositive.

The genes are TRBV11-3 and TRBJ2-7; 8 nucleotides line up with TRBD1. The germline V gene has CDR1 SGHNT and CDR2 YENEEA. The V segment lost 7 bases and the J segment 0 bases; nucleotides outside the gene matches: 11. The CDR3 extends over 16 amino acids. CDR3 nucleotides: TGTGCCAGCACCCGTCTGGGGGACAGGAGCTCCTACGAGCAGTACTTC. Amino acid sequence: CASTRLGDRSSYEQYF.

J is TRBJ2-3 and V is TRBV11-2, with D unclear. Trimming left V 5 bases short and J 2 bases short, with 5 bases between. Germline V gene data show CDR1 as SGHAT and CDR2 as FQNNGV. The CDR3 runs 12 residues. The CDR3 DNA is TGTGCCAGCAGCGTCAACACAGATACGCAGTATTTT. It yields the protein CASSVNTDTQYF.

This clone has a handful of counts. CDR3 coding DNA: TGTGCCAGCAGCCGAGAGCCGGATTTGGGCGAAAAACTGTTTTTT. Its translation: CASSREPDLGEKLFF. V gene TRBV7-8 combines with J gene TRBJ1-4; D is ambiguous. Trimming pared 5 bases from V and 8 bases from J, leaving 18 bases between. The CDR3 contains 15 residues. CDR1 is SGHVS, CDR2 FQNEAQ, per germline.

V and J are TRBV27 and TRBJ2-7, with 11 bases that match TRBD2. V lost 5 bases and J lost 5; bases outside the gene matches: 26. Germline CDR1 is MNHEY and CDR2 is SMNVEV (reference sequence). The CDR3 has 21 residues. CDR3 nucleotides: TGTGCCAGCAGTCACAGGGGGAGCCCAGGTAGGGCTAGCGGGAGGATCCACGAGCAGTACTTC. This translates into CASSHRGSPGRASGRIHEQYF.

This clone has ten or more counts. V and J are TRBV27 and TRBJ1-1; D not resolved. Per germline, CDR1 MNHEY and CDR2 SMNVEV (reference sequence). The CDR3 has 13 residues. V lost 4 bases and J 1 base, leaving 7 bases between the germline ends. The DNA of the CDR3 is TGTGCCAGCAGTTCCCTAGGGAACACTGAAGCTTTCTTT. It codes for CASSSLGNTEAFF.

The rearrangement links TRBV7-3 to TRBJ2-2, with D possibly TRBD1 on 6 matching bases. Trimming cost V 1 base and J 3 bases, with 6 bases left between them. Germline CDR1 reads SGHTA; CDR2 reads FQGTGA. CDR3 size: 14 residues. CDR3 region: CASSLNRDTGELFF. DNA of the CDR3: TGTGCCAGCAGCTTAAACAGGGACACCGGGGAGCTGTTTTTT.

The CDR3 DNA reads TGTGCCAGCAGTCAGGGCCCCGTGAATGAGCAGTTCTTC. It yields the protein CASSQGPVNEQFF. The chain employs TRBV7-3 and TRBJ2-1; D perhaps matches TRBD1 (5 bases). The germline V and J ends were trimmed by 6 bases and 7 bases, with 13 bases remaining between them. The CDR3 totals 13 residues. Germline V gene sequence: CDR1 SGHTA, CDR2 FQGTGA.

This clone has a handful of counts. At the DNA level, this CDR3 is encoded by other sequences in the same sample as well. This sequence joins TRBV5-6 and TRBJ2-5; 12 nucleotides agree with TRBD1. CDR3 size: 14 residues. Germline V gene data show CDR1 as SGHDT and CDR2 as YYEEEE. V shed 5 bases and J 4 bases; nucleotides not matched to a gene: 3. CDR3 coding DNA: TGTGCCAGCAGGGGACAGGGGGCAATAGAGACCCAGTACTTC. Translated: CASRGQGAIETQYF.

The V call is TRBV30, the J call TRBJ1-1; 10 nucleotides align to TRBD1. Germline loops: CDR1 GTSNPN, CDR2 SVGIG (reference sequence). V was pared by 4 bases and J by 4 bases, with 6 bases of the junction left unmatched. The CDR3 is 14 residues long. The CDR3 spells CAWNSGQGVTEAFF. DNA for the CDR3: TGTGCCTGGAATTCTGGACAGGGGGTCACTGAAGCTTTCTTT.

The chain has TRBV5-1 and TRBJ2-3; 7 bases align to TRBD1. J was trimmed by 1 base and V by 0 bases; bases with no gene match: 2. Germline V gene data show CDR1 as SGHRS and CDR2 as YFSETQ. The CDR3 spans 15 residues. The CDR3 nucleotides are TGCGCCAGCAGCTTGGCAGGGGGAGGCACAGATACGCAGTATTTT. It is translated as CASSLAGGGTDTQYF.

The gene calls are TRBV14 and TRBJ2-6; the D is unclear. The CDR3 has 14 residues. V lost 4 bases to trimming and J lost 2 bases, with 6 bases between them. From germline, CDR1 is SGHDN and CDR2 FVKESK. CDR3 protein: CASSPRAGANVLTF. Here the CDR3 DNA reads TGTGCCAGCAGCCCTCGGGCTGGGGCCAACGTCCTGACTTTC. The full variable domain, with the rest looked up from reference TRBV14 and TRBJ2-6, is EAGVTQFPSHSVIEKGQTVTLRCDPISGHDNLYWYRRVMGKEIKFLLHFVKESKQDESGMPNNRFLAERTGGTYSTLKVQPAELEDSGVYFCASSPRAGANVLTFGAGSRLTVL.

The chain recombines TRBV25-1 with TRBJ1-3, with a possible D match to TRBD1 (5 bases). Germline CDR1 and CDR2: MGHDK and SYGVNS. V lost 4 bases and J lost 2, with 12 bases in between. CDR3 size: 15 residues. The CDR3 DNA sequence: TGTGCCAGCAGTGCCTGGGGCAGTACTGGAAACACCATATATTTT. Its protein product is CASSAWGSTGNTIYF.

The chain joins TRBV29-1 to TRBJ2-1; tentative D call: TRBD2 (5 bases). Germline V CDR1 and CDR2: SQVTM, ANQGSEA. The ends were cut back, 3 bases at V and 5 bases at J, with 8 bases in the middle. This CDR3 region has 12 residues. CDR3 loop: CSVDGKNNEQFF. For the CDR3, the DNA is TGCAGCGTTGACGGGAAAAACAATGAGCAGTTCTTC.

The chain joins TRBV2 to TRBJ2-5; 9 bases are a match to TRBD2. The V gene end was trimmed by 6 bases and the J gene end by 4 bases; junction bases not matched to a gene: 0. The germline CDR1 and CDR2 sequences are SNHLY and FYNNEI. The CDR3 has 12 residues. DNA for the CDR3: TGTGCCAGCAGACTAGCGGGAGAGACCCAGTACTTC. It translates to CASRLAGETQYF.

The chain links TRBV2 to TRBJ1-5; possibly TRBD1 for D (5 bases). Trimming left V 5 bases short and J 5 bases short, with 13 bases between. Germline assignment: CDR1 SNHLY and CDR2 FYNNEI. CDR3 length: 14 amino acids. The CDR3 DNA sequence: TGTGCCAGCAGTAGGACACGCAGGGATCAGCCCCAGCATTTT. Translating it yields CASSRTRRDQPQHF.